The T cell receptor (beta chain) under discussion was sequenced for a study of shared clonotypes between healthy human individuals. Study context: The donor pool was made up of a couple of women and a few men aged 18 to 49. The study, taken as a whole, reports: It was the non-shared clonotypes that had lower generation probabilities than clonotypes shared by all four donors. Sharing across several donors was seen in 4% to 5.5% of naive CD4 clonotypes.

With respect to this clone: Its target is unknown.

Libraries were prepared by immunoSEQ multiplex PCR; TCRdb keeps only in-frame clonotypes and omits some of them. This table has about 1.9 million clones, approximately 92% appearing once. CD8 cells classed as naive were CD45RO-negative and positively selected for CCR7, excluding terminally differentiated effector memory CD45RA+ cells. The donors were adults (healthy and HIV-negative) with no recent acute infections or vaccinations. The sequencing sample was made of naive CD8+ T cells from PBMCs. The TCR originated in a man aged 18 to 35 in good health. Some clones in this sample may be carry-over from other donors' samples.

The CDR3 DNA sequence: TGTGCCAGCAGCTCGCCGGGCGGAGAAGGCCATACGCAGTATTTT. Amino acids: CASSSPGGEGHTQYF. The chain is built from TRBV5-6 and TRBJ2-3; D is unclear. Germline CDR1 and CDR2: SGHDT and YYEEEE. The CDR3 has 15 amino acids. Trimming cost V 3 bases and J 7 bases, with 18 bases left between them.